The rows below give T cell receptor beta chains drawn from one sample of a study of spatial heterogeneity in lung cancer. TCRdb redid the calling of the 5' RACE reads with MiXCR, one entry per CDR3 protein. Among about 50,000 distinct CDR3 sequences listed, more than 6.5% were seen once. The input for sequencing was PBMCs, taken at follow-up. The receptors were gathered from a female donor with early-stage non-small cell lung cancer. Both conserved end residues are part of each CDR3. D genes are given only for firm matches. Clone size is given for some rows only: seen once, a few or many times, or a class if the clone is expanded.

>TRBJ2-5|TRBV24-1|many|-
CATSDSGKETQYF
TGTGCCACCAGTGATAGCGGAAAAGAGACCCAGTACTTC
>TRBJ2-7|TRBV7-2|many|-
CASSLLGREMSEQYF
TGTGCCAGCAGCCTTCTTGGCAGGGAAATGTCTGAGCAGTACTTC
>TRBJ1-2|TRBV28|many|TRBD1
CASGWGQGQNGYTF
TGTGCCAGCGGGTGGGGACAGGGTCAGAATGGCTACACCTTC
>TRBJ2-7|TRBV11-2|few|-
CASSLSQGYEQYF
TGTGCCAGCAGCTTAAGTCAGGGCTACGAGCAGTACTTC
>TRBJ2-5|TRBV27|many|-
CASRGWGKQETQYF
TGTGCCAGCAGGGGGTGGGGGAAACAAGAGACCCAGTACTTC
>TRBJ1-6|TRBV12-3/TRBV12-4|-|-
CASRSMGGPLHF
TGTGCCAGCAGGTCTATGGGGGGACCCCTCCACTTT
>TRBJ2-1|TRBV20-1|few|-
CSAIGGIHNEQFF
TGCAGTGCTATCGGGGGCATCCACAATGAGCAGTTCTTC
>TRBJ2-4|TRBV7-8|many|TRBD2
CASSPSGAAKNIQYF
TGTGCCAGCAGCCCTAGCGGGGCGGCCAAAAACATTCAGTACTTC
>TRBJ1-2|TRBV16|-|-
CASSLSIIPNYGYTF
TGTGCCAGCAGCCTTTCGATTATTCCGAACTATGGCTACACCTTC
>TRBJ2-4|TRBV4-1|-|-
CASTQRGTGIQYF
TGCGCCAGCACCCAGAGGGGAACAGGCATTCAGTACTTC
>TRBJ2-7|TRBV5-1|few|-
CASSAVGYEQYF
TGCGCCAGCAGCGCGGTCGGTTACGAGCAGTACTTC
>TRBJ2-3|TRBV7-2|-|-
CASSEWGYTQYF
TGTGCCAGCAGCGAATGGGGCTATACGCAGTATTTT
>TRBJ2-5|TRBV6-1|many|TRBD1
CASSDRDRGETQYF
TGTGCCAGCAGTGACCGGGACAGGGGAGAGACCCAGTACTTC
>TRBJ1-1|TRBV6-5|-|-
CASSKFGAGGSAFF
TGTGCCAGCAGTAAGTTCGGGGCTGGGGGATCAGCTTTCTTT
>TRBJ1-2|TRBV12-3/TRBV12-4|many|-
CASSLEGLGYGYTF
TGTGCCAGCAGTTTAGAGGGGCTGGGCTATGGCTACACCTTC
>TRBJ1-1|TRBV12-3/TRBV12-4|few|-
CASTGRANTEAFF
TGTGCCAGCACAGGGCGTGCGAACACTGAAGCTTTCTTT
>TRBJ2-1|TRBV12-3/TRBV12-4|many|-
CASNPGGDEQFF
TGTGCCAGCAACCCGGGGGGCGATGAGCAGTTCTTC
>TRBJ2-1|TRBV2|many|-
CASSGAPGADEQFF
TGTGCCAGCAGTGGGGCCCCCGGGGCCGATGAGCAGTTCTTC
>TRBJ2-3|TRBV24-1|-|-
CATSASGAGHTDTQYF
TGTGCCACCAGTGCATCGGGGGCGGGGCACACAGATACGCAGTATTTT
>TRBJ1-6|TRBV18|many|-
CASSPSVQNSPLHF
TGTGCCAGCTCACCCTCCGTTCAGAATTCACCCCTCCACTTT
>TRBJ2-4|TRBV3-1|few|TRBD1
CASSHGTGGIIGKNIQYF
TGTGCCAGCAGCCACGGGACAGGGGGCATAATTGGCAAAAACATTCAGTACTTC
>TRBJ2-7|TRBV2|-|-
CASSRGAPYEQYF
TGTGCCAGCAGTCGCGGGGCCCCCTACGAGCAGTACTTC
>TRBJ2-3|TRBV28|few|TRBD2
CASSNSGGVFTQYF
TGTGCCAGCAGCAATAGCGGGGGGGTCTTTACGCAGTATTTT
>TRBJ1-2|TRBV20-1|-|-
CSAPRGGGYTF
TGCAGTGCTCCCCGAGGGGGTGGCTACACCTTC
>TRBJ1-1|TRBV20-1|-|-
CSARDARRGEAFF
TGCAGTGCTAGAGATGCCCGCCGGGGTGAAGCTTTCTTT
>TRBJ2-3|TRBV5-1|few|-
CASSLAERAAATDTQYF
TGCGCCAGCAGCTTGGCCGAACGGGCGGCTGCCACAGATACGCAGTATTTT
>TRBJ1-2|TRBV2|many|-
CASSRGGYTF
TGTGCCAGCAGCAGGGGTGGCTACACCTTC
>TRBJ2-1|TRBV5-4|many|TRBD2
CASSLPSGTGNEQFF
TGTGCCAGCAGCTTACCTAGCGGGACCGGCAATGAGCAGTTCTTC
>TRBJ2-5|TRBV5-1|few|-
CASSLGGLETQYF
TGCGCCAGCAGCCTAGGGGGGTTAGAGACCCAGTACTTC
>TRBJ2-6|TRBV2|many|TRBD1
CASSQDRVGANVLTF
TGTGCCAGCAGCCAAGACAGGGTCGGGGCCAACGTCCTGACTTTC
>TRBJ2-2|TRBV7-9|few|-
CASSPLTPLGYTGELFF
TGTGCCAGCAGCCCGTTGACCCCCCTGGGGTACACCGGGGAGCTGTTTTTT
>TRBJ1-4|TRBV2|many|-
CASSRRAATNEKLFF
TGTGCCAGCAGTAGGAGGGCTGCAACTAATGAAAAACTGTTTTTT
>TRBJ2-2|TRBV11-2|few|-
CASSSPYFSGELFF
TGTGCCAGCAGCTCACCCTATTTCTCCGGGGAGCTGTTTTTT
>TRBJ2-2|TRBV9|-|TRBD2
CASSRTSLRTGELFF
TGTGCCAGCAGCCGGACTAGCCTGCGCACCGGGGAGCTGTTTTTT
>TRBJ2-2|TRBV29-1|-|-
CSVGRDTRSTGELFF
TGCAGCGTTGGCCGGGACACTCGGAGCACCGGGGAGCTGTTTTTT
>TRBJ2-5|TRBV7-3|-|TRBD2
CASAGTSQETQYF
TGTGCCAGCGCCGGGACTAGTCAAGAGACCCAGTACTTC
>TRBJ2-1|TRBV18|many|-
CASRRGGSYNEQFF
TGTGCCAGTCGTAGGGGAGGCTCCTACAATGAGCAGTTCTTC
>TRBJ2-3|TRBV27|few|TRBD2
CASSLRLLAGLTDTQYF
TGTGCCAGCAGTTTACGCCTACTAGCGGGTCTCACAGATACGCAGTATTTT
>TRBJ2-5|TRBV18|few|-
CASSPGAGEETQYF
TGTGCCAGCTCACCCGGGGCAGGGGAAGAGACCCAGTACTTC
>TRBJ2-7|TRBV28|-|-
CASSPHRLLEGYEQYF
TGTGCCAGCAGCCCACATAGACTTTTGGAGGGCTACGAGCAGTACTTC
>TRBJ1-1|TRBV7-2|-|-
CASSLQVFTNTEAFF
TGTGCCAGCAGCTTGCAGGTTTTTACCAACACTGAAGCTTTCTTT